The next 32 T cell receptor beta chains were all read from a single sample in a study of technical replicates of blood from four donors. Profiling relied on immunoSEQ multiplex PCR, and the TCRdb table lists in-frame clones only, not all of them. The sample lists roughly 72,000 clones, about 92% occurring once. The sample was T cells isolated from PBMCs. Receptor source: a human donor in good health.

J is TRBJ1-1 and V is TRBV15; tentatively, D is TRBD1 (6 bases). Germline CDR1 and CDR2: LNHNV and YYDKDF (reference sequence). V lost 0 bases, J lost 6 bases, and 11 bases lay in between. The CDR3 loop spans 14 amino acids. As DNA, the CDR3 is TGTGCCACCAGCAGAGATTACAGGGACGCTGAAGCTTTCTTT. Translating it yields CATSRDYRDAEAFF.

The chain recombines TRBV5-1 with TRBJ2-3; D unresolved. The CDR3 has 15 amino acids. Trimming pared 3 bases from V and 2 bases from J, leaving 13 bases between. CDR1 SGHRS and CDR2 YFSETQ come from the germline V gene. This chain's CDR3 is CASSSPPGTTDTQYF. CDR3 in DNA: TGCGCCAGCAGCTCGCCTCCAGGTACCACAGATACGCAGTATTTT.

The CDR3, as DNA: TGCAGCGTCGAGGGAGAATACGAGCAGTACTTC. Its translation: CSVEGEYEQYF. The gene calls are TRBV29-1 and TRBJ2-7, with a weak D call TRBD2 (5 bases). The germline V gene encodes CDR1 SQVTM and CDR2 ANQGSEA. The CDR3 covers 11 residues. Trimming pared 6 bases from V and 4 bases from J, leaving 10 bases between.

This sequence joins TRBV19 and TRBJ2-1; D unclear. Germline loops: CDR1 LNHDA, CDR2 SQIVND (reference sequence). V was clipped by 2 bases and J by 8 bases, with 4 bases between them. The CDR3 extends over 11 amino acids. As DNA, the CDR3 is TGTGCCAGTAGTATATGGCATGAGCAGTTCTTC. This gives the protein CASSIWHEQFF.

The chain combines TRBV6-6 with TRBJ2-7; tentatively, D is TRBD1 (6 bases). The V gene's germline CDR1 is MNHNY and CDR2 SVGAGI (reference sequence). The CDR3 covers 14 residues. Between the trimmed V and J ends, which lost 5 bases and 3 bases, there was a span of 14 bases. CDR3 residues: CASSGTPSYYEQYF. In DNA, the CDR3 is TGTGCCAGCAGTGGGACACCGAGCTACTACGAGCAGTACTTC.

This clone was seen a single time. The chain combines TRBV27 with TRBJ1-2, with a tentative D call TRBD1 (6 bases). There are 17 residues in the CDR3. Per the germline V gene, CDR1 is MNHEY and CDR2 is SMNVEV (reference sequence). The V end lost 3 bases, the J end lost 4 bases, and 21 bases lay between the germline ends. CDR3 in amino acids: CASSLRIGGPNLYGYTF. DNA for the CDR3: TGTGCCAGCAGTTTGAGGATCGGGGGGCCGAACCTCTATGGCTACACCTTC.

V and J are TRBV9 and TRBJ2-3, with 7 bases lining up with TRBD2. In germline, CDR1 is SGDLS, CDR2 YYNGEE. Unmatched junction bases numbered 12, after V lost 0 bases and J lost 5 bases. The CDR3 extends over 17 amino acids. The CDR3 region has the DNA TGTGCCAGCAGCGTAGGGACCTTTCCGCGGGAGAAAGATACGCAGTATTTT. Translation: CASSVGTFPREKDTQYF.

This clone has more than one count but fewer than ten. The chain joins TRBV2 to TRBJ1-1; no clear D. V shed 5 bases and J shed 1 base, with 8 bases lying between them. This CDR3 has 13 residues. CDR1 and CDR2 from the germline V gene are SNHLY and FYNNEI. The CDR3 spells CASSSYRNTEAFF. The CDR3 nucleotides read TGTGCCAGCAGTTCCTACAGGAACACTGAAGCTTTCTTT.

The chain carries TRBV6-5 and TRBJ2-7, with TRBD1 matching 8 bases. V was pared by 6 bases and J by 5 bases, with 9 bases of the junction left unmatched. The CDR3 totals 14 residues. From germline, CDR1 is MNHEY and CDR2 SVGAGI. CDR3 DNA sequence: TGTGCCAGCAGCACGACAGGGGTATACGACGAGCAGTACTTC. It encodes CASSTTGVYDEQYF.

Points on this clone: The junction departs from the called germline gene at one end, perhaps through a read error. As DNA, the CDR3 is TGCAGCATTGACAGTTTGGGGCAGGTGAACACTGAAGCTTTCTTT. Encoded protein: CSIDSLGQVNTEAFF. This chain links TRBV29-1 with TRBJ1-1, with D maybe TRBD1 (5 bases). The CDR3 is made up of 15 amino acids. CDR1 is SQVTM and CDR2 is ANQGSEA in the germline V gene.

The chain uses TRBV7-6 and TRBJ1-1; 9 bases map to TRBD1. Looked up from germline, CDR1 is SGHVS and CDR2 is FNYEAQ. Trimming took 0 bases from V and 11 from J; bases not matched to a gene: 10. This CDR3 spans 15 amino acids. This CDR3 reads CASSLAPGRTGDAFF. The CDR3 DNA reads as TGTGCCAGCAGCTTAGCCCCGGGGCGGACAGGGGACGCTTTCTTT.

The chain employs TRBV19 and TRBJ1-5; 7 nucleotides match TRBD1. Trimming at V came to 5 bases and at J to 0 bases, leaving 10 bases not matched to a gene. From germline, CDR1 is LNHDA and CDR2 SQIVND (reference sequence). The CDR3 loop spans 17 amino acids. CDR3 in DNA: TGTGCCAGTAGTGTCCGCCGGGACAGCTATAGCAATCAGCCCCAGCATTTT. This gives the protein CASSVRRDSYSNQPQHF.

V usage is TRBV9 and J usage is TRBJ2-1, with a tentative D call TRBD2 (6 bases). CDR1 and CDR2 from the germline V gene are SGDLS and YYNGEE. This CDR3 spans 14 amino acids. Trimming took off 9 bases at V and 2 bases at J, with 15 bases between the two ends. For the CDR3, the DNA is TGTGCCAATCTCCGGGACTCCACCTACAATGAGCAGTTCTTC. This translates into CANLRDSTYNEQFF.

The chain combines TRBV11-3 with TRBJ2-7; TRBD2 agrees at 7 bases. Germline trimming cut 2 bases from V and 2 bases from J; bases unmatched to any gene: 3. CDR1 SGHNT and CDR2 YENEEA come from the germline V gene. The CDR3 covers 14 residues. The CDR3 DNA sequence: TGTGCCAGCAGCTTATCGGGAGGCGCCTACGAGCAGTACTTC. Its protein product is CASSLSGGAYEQYF.

The V and J genes are TRBV30 and TRBJ1-1, with D possibly being TRBD1 (5 bases). V was trimmed by 4 bases and J by 0 bases, leaving 15 bases between them. The germline CDR1 and CDR2 sequences are GTSNPN and SVGIG (reference sequence). The CDR3 totals 15 residues. CDR3 residues: CAWTAFSGMNTEAFF. The CDR3 nucleotides are TGTGCCTGGACCGCGTTCTCAGGGATGAACACTGAAGCTTTCTTT.

The rearrangement links TRBV13 to TRBJ2-2; perhaps TRBD1 as D (6 bases). The CDR3 is 16 residues long. Germline V gene lookup returns CDR1 PRHDT and CDR2 FYEKMQ (reference sequence). V was cut by 4 bases and J by 3 bases, with 15 bases left in between. The CDR3 loop reads CASSYDADRHTGELFF. The CDR3 DNA reads TGTGCCAGCAGCTATGACGCTGACAGGCACACCGGGGAGCTGTTTTTT.

This clone was observed a single time. V usage is TRBV18 and J usage is TRBJ2-4, with D possibly being TRBD1 (5 bases). The V end was cut by 2 bases, the J end by 3 bases, with 14 bases between. The CDR3 consists of 16 residues. Germline CDR1 KGHSH, CDR2 LQKENI. The chain's CDR3 is CASSPSQGRNKNIQYF. The CDR3 DNA reads as TGTGCCAGCTCACCAAGTCAGGGTCGGAACAAAAACATTCAGTACTTC.

The chain uses TRBV6-6 and TRBJ2-7; perhaps TRBD2 as D (6 bases). In germline, CDR1 is MNHNY, CDR2 SVGAGI (reference sequence). The CDR3 sequence is 11 residues long. Trimming stripped 9 bases from V and 7 bases from J, with 13 bases between. The CDR3 region has the DNA TGTGCCAGTCAAACCCGGGAGGAGCAGTACTTC. This codes for CASQTREEQYF.

The genes are TRBV5-1 and TRBJ2-5; a possible D gene is TRBD1 (5 bases). Per the germline V gene, CDR1 is SGHRS and CDR2 is YFSETQ. The CDR3 runs to 15 residues. With 0 bases removed from V and 2 bases from J, the gap between germline ends came to 11 bases. The CDR3 DNA reads TGCGCCAGCAGCTTGGGGACACAAGGGCAAGAGACCCAGTACTTC. Residues: CASSLGTQGQETQYF.

The rearrangement uses TRBV7-6 and TRBJ2-1; D is perhaps TRBD2 (5 bases). The V gene lost 1 base and the J gene lost 7 bases, with 14 bases spanning the gap. CDR3 size: 15 residues. The germline CDR1 and CDR2 sequences are SGHVS and FNYEAQ. In DNA, the CDR3 is TGTGCCAGCAGCTTAGTTTCTAGCTTGGCAAATGAGCAGTTCTTC. It codes for CASSLVSSLANEQFF. The variable domain in full, completed from reference TRBV7-6 and TRBJ2-1, reads GAGVSQSPRYKVTKRGQDVALRCDPISGHVSLYWYRQALGQGPEFLTYFNYEAQQDKSGLPNDRFSAERPEGSISTLTIQRTEQRDSAMYRCASSLVSSLANEQFFGPGTRLTVL.

The CDR3 reads CASSLGGGLNTEAFF. The CDR3 DNA follows: TGTGCCAGCAGCTTAGGTGGGGGGTTGAACACTGAAGCTTTCTTT. J is TRBJ1-1 and V is TRBV13, with D possibly being TRBD1 (5 bases). V was cut by 0 bases and J by 0 bases, with 8 bases left in between. The germline gives CDR1 PRHDT, CDR2 FYEKMQ (reference sequence). The CDR3 is 15 residues long.

V is TRBV27 and J is TRBJ2-7; D is possibly TRBD1 (6 bases). The V and J ends lost 2 bases and 2 bases respectively, with 13 bases between them. Germline CDR1 reads MNHEY; CDR2 reads SMNVEV (reference sequence). The CDR3 runs 15 residues. The CDR3 DNA is TGTGCCAGCAGTTTACAATTCGACAGGACCTACGAGCAGTACTTC. Translating gives CASSLQFDRTYEQYF.

The chain has TRBV19 and TRBJ1-4; D remains ambiguous. Between the trimmed V and J ends, which lost 7 bases and 7 bases, there was a span of 19 bases. CDR3 length equals 15 residues. CDR1 and CDR2 (germline): LNHDA, SQIVND (reference sequence). The CDR3 nucleotides read TGTGCCAGTAACGATATCAGAGTGTCGGGTGAAAAACTGTTTTTT. Translated: CASNDIRVSGEKLFF.

The chain couples TRBV29-1 to TRBJ2-3, with 7 nucleotides matching TRBD1. V shed 4 bases and J 2 bases; nucleotides not matched to a gene: 15. Germline CDR1 is SQVTM and CDR2 is ANQGSEA. This CDR3 is built from 17 residues. The CDR3 region is CSVVGLYRGDNTDTQYF. In DNA, the CDR3 is TGCAGCGTTGTGGGGTTATACAGGGGAGATAACACAGATACGCAGTATTTT.

The gene calls are TRBV18 and TRBJ1-1, with D uncertain. The CDR3 loop spans 14 amino acids. Germline V gene sequence: CDR1 KGHSH, CDR2 LQKENI. Trimming cost V 3 bases and J 1 base, with 9 bases left between them. CDR3 amino acids: CASSPASRNTEAFF. In nucleotides, the CDR3 is TGTGCCAGCTCACCGGCATCTAGGAACACTGAAGCTTTCTTT. Using reference TRBV18 and TRBJ1-1 for the parts outside the CDR3, the full variable domain is NAGVMQNPRHLVRRRGQEARLRCSPMKGHSHVYWYRQLPEEGLKFMVYLQKENIIDESGMPKERFSAEFPKEGPSILRIQQVVRGDSAAYFCASSPASRNTEAFFGQGTRLTVV.

The chain joins TRBV15 to TRBJ2-1; TRBD2 aligns across 7 bases. CDR3 length equals 15 residues. Germline V CDR1 and CDR2: LNHNV, YYDKDF (reference sequence). V lost 1 base to trimming and J lost 4 bases; unmatched junction nucleotides: 4. The CDR3 spells CATSRVSGAYNEQFF. The CDR3 nucleotides are TGTGCCACCAGCAGAGTGAGCGGGGCATACAATGAGCAGTTCTTC.

This clone came up once. The chain joins TRBV6-4 to TRBJ2-1; TRBD1 matches 7 bases. With V trimmed by 3 bases and J by 1 base, 3 bases remained unmatched. The CDR3 length is 15 residues. In germline, CDR1 is MRHNA, CDR2 SNTAGT. CDR3 in DNA: TGTGCCAGCAGTGAACAACAGGGGTCCTACAATGAGCAGTTCTTC. This gives the protein CASSEQQGSYNEQFF.

The V and J genes are TRBV9 and TRBJ2-3; D not resolved. CDR1 SGDLS and CDR2 YYNGEE come from the germline V gene. This CDR3 has 15 residues. The germline V and J ends were trimmed by 0 bases and 1 base, with 9 bases remaining between them. The CDR3 coding sequence is TGTGCCAGCAGCGTAGGTAGTACGGGCACAGATACGCAGTATTTT. Protein: CASSVGSTGTDTQYF.

The V call is TRBV6-5, the J call TRBJ2-1; the D gene is possibly TRBD1 (5 bases). Trimming stripped 2 bases from V and 5 bases from J, with 16 bases between. Germline V gene lookup returns CDR1 MNHEY and CDR2 SVGAGI. This CDR3 has 16 residues. This CDR3 is CASSYGASPPNNEQFF. The CDR3 coding sequence is TGTGCCAGCAGTTACGGGGCGAGTCCTCCTAACAATGAGCAGTTCTTC.

The chain carries TRBV5-1 and TRBJ2-1, with D hard to call. Per germline, CDR1 SGHRS and CDR2 YFSETQ. V lost 4 bases to trimming and J lost 1 base, with 9 bases between them. This CDR3 contains 14 residues. CDR3 in amino acids: CASSGDWSYNEQFF. The CDR3, as DNA: TGCGCCAGCAGCGGAGACTGGTCCTACAATGAGCAGTTCTTC.

In its sample, this clone was seen once. The chain recombines TRBV7-2 with TRBJ2-3; D is perhaps TRBD1 (6 bases). The CDR3 spans 15 residues. Germline assignment: CDR1 SGHTA and CDR2 FQGNSA. Trimming left V 3 bases short and J 3 bases short, with 13 bases between. The CDR3, as DNA: TGTGCCAGCAGCTTGCAACAGGGTATTACAGATACGCAGTATTTT. The encoded protein is CASSLQQGITDTQYF.

This chain joins TRBV28 and TRBJ2-7, with 8 bases lining up with TRBD1. This CDR3 has 17 amino acids. V gave up 3 bases and J gave up 1 base; unmatched junction bases: 11. Germline-derived CDR1 and CDR2 are MDHEN and SYDVKM. DNA of the CDR3: TGTGCCAGCAGTTTCGCAAAGGGACAGGACCGATCCTACGAGCAGTACTTC. It encodes CASSFAKGQDRSYEQYF. Combining the CDR3 with reference TRBV28 and TRBJ2-7 gives the whole variable domain DVKVTQSSRYLVKRTGEKVFLECVQDMDHENMFWYRQDPGLGLRLIYFSYDVKMKEKGDIPEGYSVSREKKERFSLILESASTNQTSMYLCASSFAKGQDRSYEQYFGPGTRLTVT.